The 14 T cell receptor beta chains presented below share a single source sample, sequenced in a study of CD8 T cells in ankylosing spondylitis. The study's findings and limits: Typical of ankylosing spondylitis blood, it appeared, was a TCR beta motif of fewer than ten highly homologous variants.

These receptors have no identified antigens. TCRdb redid the calling of the 5' RACE reads with MiXCR, one entry per CDR3 protein. This table has over 700,000 distinct CDR3 sequences, roughly 19% appearing once. Sequenced input: blood, either unsorted or a sorted T cell fraction (not recorded which). Receptor source: a male donor with ankylosing spondylitis.

The genes are TRBV6-2 or TRBV6-3 and TRBJ1-5, with D tentatively TRBD1 (5 bases). CDR1 is MNHEY and CDR2 is SVGEGT in the germline V gene. Trimming removed 7 bases from V and 9 bases from J, with 13 bases in between. CDR3 size: 12 residues. The CDR3 loop reads CASTRGNSPQHF. Written as DNA, the CDR3 is TGTGCCAGCACACGGGGGAATTCGCCCCAGCATTTT.

The chain carries TRBV12-3 or TRBV12-4 and TRBJ2-3; unclear D gene. This CDR3 is built from 13 residues. The V end lost 4 bases, the J end lost 1 base, and 6 bases lay between the germline ends. The CDR3 nucleotides read TGTGCCAGCAGTTATCTAGGCACAGATACGCAGTATTTT. Residues: CASSYLGTDTQYF.

J is TRBJ2-7 and V is TRBV15; D uncertain. CDR1 LNHNV and CDR2 YYDKDF come from the germline V gene (reference sequence). Trimming took 2 bases from V and 4 from J, leaving 9 bases between them. The CDR3 runs to 13 residues. CDR3 sequence reads: CATSRKTAYEQYF. In DNA, the CDR3 is TGTGCCACCAGCAGAAAGACGGCTTACGAGCAGTACTTC. The whole variable domain, remainder taken from reference TRBV15 and TRBJ2-7, is DAMVIQNPRYQVTQFGKPVTLSCSQTLNHNVMYWYQQKSSQAPKLLFHYYDKDFNNEADTPDNFQSRRPNTSFCFLDIRSPGLGDTAMYLCATSRKTAYEQYFGPGTRLTVT.

In the case of this clonotype: Sequence at one end of the junction differs from germline and may be a read error. The V and J genes are TRBV12-3 or TRBV12-4 and TRBJ2-3; D might be TRBD1 (5 bases). The CDR3 totals 12 residues. The CDR3 sequence: CASSPPDRQKSF. In DNA form, the CDR3 reads TGTGCCAGCAGCCCCCCGGACCGACAGAAAAGCTTT.

V and J are TRBV3-1 and TRBJ2-7; 8 nucleotides agree with TRBD1. CDR1 and CDR2 (germline): LGHDT, YNNKEL (reference sequence). Unmatched junction bases numbered 4, after V lost 1 base and J lost 2 bases. CDR3 length: 15 residues. CDR3 sequence (DNA): TGTGCCAGCAGCCAAGGGGACAGGAGTCCCTACGAGCAGTACTTC. This translates into CASSQGDRSPYEQYF.

The chain employs TRBV6-2 or TRBV6-3 and TRBJ2-5, with D unresolved. Trimming shortened V by 2 bases and J by 4 bases, and 5 bases separated the two germline ends. The CDR3 sequence is 12 residues long. Germline loops: CDR1 MNHEY, CDR2 SVGEGT. The DNA of the CDR3 is TGTGCCAGCAGTTACCCGAGAGAGACCCAGTACTTC. This translates into CASSYPRETQYF.

There are a few counts of this clonotype. V gene TRBV11-2 combines with J gene TRBJ2-7, with D perhaps matching TRBD1 or TRBD2 (6 bases each). V gave up 3 bases and J gave up 12 bases, with 18 bases separating them. The CDR3 loop spans 13 amino acids. Germline assignment: CDR1 SGHAT and CDR2 FQNNGV. CDR3 residues: CASSFERGTGWYF. The CDR3 coding sequence is TGTGCCAGCAGCTTTGAGAGGGGGACTGGATGGTACTTC.

There are many counts of this clonotype. The chain carries TRBV29-1 and TRBJ2-7; D gene unclear. The CDR3 runs to 14 residues. Trimming cost V 2 bases and J 1 base, with 12 bases left between them. The germline gives CDR1 SQVTM, CDR2 ANQGSEA. The CDR3 coding sequence is TGCAGCGTTGAATCCCCAGGAGAATCCTACGAGCAGTACTTC. It is translated as CSVESPGESYEQYF.

In its sample, this clonotype was seen a few times. This rearrangement joins TRBV20-1 to TRBJ2-3; no definite D call. Trimming took off 1 base at V and 2 bases at J, with 10 bases between the two ends. CDR3 length: 14 residues. Germline V lookup: CDR1 DFQATT, CDR2 SNEGSKA (reference sequence). The CDR3 loop reads CSARAGSLTDTQYF. CDR3 coding DNA: TGCAGTGCTAGAGCGGGCAGCCTCACAGATACGCAGTATTTT.

The chain has TRBV6-1 and TRBJ2-7; D possibly corresponds to TRBD2 (6 bases). The CDR3 length is 14 residues. The V gene lost 2 bases and the J gene lost 1 base, with 9 bases spanning the gap. From germline, CDR1 is MNHNS and CDR2 SASEGT. The CDR3 bases are TGTGCCAGCAGTGAATGGCGGGAATCCTACGAGCAGTACTTC. Protein product: CASSEWRESYEQYF.

V is TRBV7-6 and J is TRBJ1-1; no clear D. CDR1 is SGHVS and CDR2 is FNYEAQ in the germline V gene. Between the trimmed V and J ends, which lost 4 bases and 6 bases, there was a span of 12 bases. CDR3 length: 13 amino acids. The CDR3 DNA is TGTGCCAGCAGCTCCGGCCCCACCTCTGAAGCTTTCTTT. Its protein product is CASSSGPTSEAFF.

J is TRBJ2-3 and V is TRBV7-2; no clear D gene. The germline V gene encodes CDR1 SGHTA and CDR2 FQGNSA. This CDR3 spans 12 amino acids. Trimming stripped 0 bases from V and 12 bases from J, with 10 bases between. CDR3 bases: TGTGCCAGCAGCTTAGCGGCAGGTCCCCAGTATTTT. Translating gives CASSLAAGPQYF.

This clonotype showed up many times. The chain couples TRBV20-1 to TRBJ2-1; 9 positions match TRBD1. CDR1 and CDR2 from the germline V gene are DFQATT and SNEGSKA (reference sequence). Trimming at V came to 6 bases and at J to 8 bases, leaving 11 bases not matched to a gene. This CDR3 contains 14 residues. For the CDR3, the DNA is TGCAGTGCCGGCGGGACAGGGCGGCACTATGAGCAGTTCTTC. Protein product: CSAGGTGRHYEQFF.

The V and J genes are TRBV10-1 and TRBJ1-3, with unresolved D. The germline gives CDR1 WNHNN, CDR2 SYGVQD (reference sequence). CDR3 length: 13 residues. Deletions cut 3 bases from V and 5 bases from J, with 8 bases between. The CDR3 DNA reads as TGCGCCAGCAGTGACCGGGCAAGAAACACCATATATTTT. It encodes CASSDRARNTIYF.